These 9 T cell receptor beta chains were sequenced from one sample in a study of cytomegalovirus exposure and HLA in healthy donors. Vbeta (60) and Jbeta (13) primers were used in the PCR. Using immunoSEQ multiplex PCR, the repertoire was profiled, and TCRdb retains in-frame clones only, with some absent. The data show about 40,000 clones, 60% to 70% seen once. The sample comprised PBMCs. These receptors came from a man aged 55 to 70 in good health and CMV-seropositive.

The genes are TRBV30 and TRBJ2-1; 8 nucleotides align to TRBD2. The CDR3 loop spans 13 amino acids. The V gene's germline CDR1 is GTSNPN and CDR2 SVGIG (reference sequence). V gave up 2 bases and J gave up 4 bases; unmatched junction bases: 1. This CDR3 reads CAWSTSGYNEQFF. The CDR3 nucleotides are TGTGCCTGGAGTACTAGCGGTTACAATGAGCAGTTCTTC.

This chain links TRBV7-2 with TRBJ2-3; possibly TRBD2 for D (7 bases). V lost 1 base and J lost 5, with 13 bases in between. The CDR3 is 15 residues long. From germline, CDR1 is SGHTA and CDR2 FQGNSA. CDR3 sequence reads: CASSLVVGGGDTQYF. In nucleotides, the CDR3 is TGTGCCAGCAGCTTAGTAGTAGGGGGGGGAGATACGCAGTATTTT.

The chain employs TRBV11-2 and TRBJ2-3, with D perhaps matching TRBD2 (6 bases). Trimming took off 1 base at V and 0 bases at J, with 11 bases between the two ends. Germline V gives CDR1 SGHAT, CDR2 FQNNGV. The CDR3 contains 16 residues. The CDR3 DNA follows: TGTGCCAGCAGCTTAGGACGACTAGAGAGCACAGATACGCAGTATTTT. It is translated as CASSLGRLESTDTQYF.

This chain links TRBV19 with TRBJ2-7; TRBD2 aligns across 11 bases. J was trimmed by 4 bases and V by 8 bases; bases with no gene match: 7. The CDR3 is 14 amino acids. Germline CDR1 and CDR2: LNHDA and SQIVND (reference sequence). The CDR3 DNA reads as TGTGCCAGTGCCATAGCGGGAGGGGAGTACGAGCAGTACTTC. This codes for CASAIAGGEYEQYF.

The genes are TRBV19 and TRBJ2-3; maybe TRBD1 (6 bases). Germline CDR1 and CDR2: LNHDA and SQIVND (reference sequence). The CDR3 contains 14 residues. V was shortened by 7 bases and J by 0 bases, with 11 bases between the two germline ends. Here the CDR3 reads CASNRATSTDTQYF. The CDR3 DNA reads TGTGCCAGTAACAGGGCCACTAGCACAGATACGCAGTATTTT.

This clone came up a few times. The chain has TRBV5-1 and TRBJ2-1, with 8 bases identical to TRBD2. The CDR3 sequence is 17 residues long. Germline V lookup: CDR1 SGHRS, CDR2 YFSETQ. V dropped 2 bases and J dropped 7; count of bases not matched to a gene: 14. This CDR3 is CASSFILGRAGGNEQFF. The CDR3 nucleotides read TGCGCCAGCAGCTTCATCCTCGGGAGGGCCGGGGGGAATGAGCAGTTCTTC.

The chain uses TRBV25-1 and TRBJ2-2; 8 positions agree with TRBD1. The germline CDR1 and CDR2 sequences are MGHDK and SYGVNS. This CDR3 is built from 16 residues. Trimming took 4 bases from V and 1 from J; bases not matched to a gene: 5. CDR3 sequence (DNA): TGTGCCAGCAGTGCGACCGACAGGGGGAACACCGGGGAGCTGTTTTTT. This sequence encodes CASSATDRGNTGELFF. Combining the CDR3 with reference TRBV25-1 and TRBJ2-2 gives the whole variable domain EADIYQTPRYLVIGTGKKITLECSQTMGHDKMYWYQQDPGMELHLIHYSYGVNSTEKGDLSSESTVSRIRTEHFPLTLESARPSHTSQYLCASSATDRGNTGELFFGEGSRLTVL.

The rearrangement links TRBV29-1 to TRBJ1-1; 8 positions match TRBD1. V dropped 6 bases and J dropped 1; count of bases not matched to a gene: 1. The CDR3 sequence is 12 residues long. CDR1 and CDR2 (germline): SQVTM, ANQGSEA. The CDR3 loop reads CSVDRGNTEAFF. CDR3 sequence (DNA): TGCAGCGTCGACAGGGGGAACACTGAAGCTTTCTTT.

The chain recombines TRBV7-9 with TRBJ1-1, with TRBD1 identical over 11 bases. The CDR3 is 14 amino acids. J was trimmed by 4 bases and V by 3 bases; bases with no gene match: 1. Germline V CDR1 and CDR2: SEHNR, FQNEAQ (reference sequence). The CDR3 nucleotides are TGTGCCAGCAGCTTTGGGACAGGGGGCACTGAAGCTTTCTTT. Its translation: CASSFGTGGTEAFF.